In its sample, the clone carrying this T cell receptor beta chain was seen a few times. Its antigen is unknown. Germline V gene data show CDR1 as MNHNS and CDR2 as SASEGT. V lost 5 bases to trimming and J lost 5 bases, with 18 bases between them. This CDR3 contains 15 residues. The data derive from a study of beta chain features in type 1 diabetes. Study-level results: All four CD4+ subsets of Type 1 diabetes patients contained TCRB CDR3s that were moderately but significantly shorter.

The sequenced template was cDNA made from the entire isolated RNA. TCRdb keeps only in-frame clones here, not all; method: immunoSEQ multiplex PCR. The sample lists some 640,000 clones, roughly 13% occurring once. Input material: naive CD4+ T cells from blood. The chain links TRBV6-1 to TRBJ2-5; TRBD1 is a possible D gene (6 bases). The sequence derives from a man aged 18 to 29 with type 1 diabetes. The CDR3 is CASSFRDNRKETQYF. DNA for the CDR3: TGTGCCAGCAGTTTTCGGGACAATCGAAAGGAGACCCAGTACTTC.